These 28 T cell receptor beta chains share one sample of origin, sequenced in a study of T cells in Graves' hyperthyroidism and ophthalmopathy. RNA transcripts served as the template for amplifying TCR beta CDR3 regions. TCR CDR3 regions were first amplified by RT-PCR with HTBI primers. TCRdb re-analysed the multiplex PCR reads in MiXCR, keeping a single row per CDR3 protein. The top ten hold roughly 35% of the sample, which has fewer than 450,000 distinct CDR3 sequences, about a sixth seen once. Sequencing used blood. These receptor sequences come from a woman younger than 45 with Graves' hyperthyroidism that later progressed to Graves' ophthalmopathy.

The sample holds a few counts of this clonotype. The chain carries TRBV29-1 and TRBJ1-2; D is perhaps TRBD1 (5 bases). This CDR3 spans 13 amino acids. Germline assignment: CDR1 SQVTM and CDR2 ANQGSEA. V was clipped by 0 bases and J by 6 bases, with 11 bases between them. CDR3 sequence (DNA): TGCAGCGTTGAAGATGGGGACTATCATGGCTACACCTTC. This codes for CSVEDGDYHGYTF.

Ten or more counts support this clonotype. The V gene is TRBV12-3 or TRBV12-4, the J gene TRBJ2-2; D is ambiguous. V lost 0 bases to trimming and J lost 6 bases, with 8 bases between them. The CDR3 loop spans 14 amino acids. DNA of the CDR3: TGTGCCAGCAGTTTAGCGCTGGGATCCGGGGAGCTGTTTTTT. It specifies CASSLALGSGELFF.

This clonotype was found many times. The chain joins TRBV6-1 to TRBJ2-3, with D perhaps being TRBD1 or TRBD2 (7 bases each). This CDR3 has 14 residues. V lost 7 bases and J lost 1, with 12 bases in between. CDR1 and CDR2 (germline): MNHNS, SASEGT. The CDR3 sequence: CASTQGGGTDTQYF. DNA of the CDR3: TGTGCCAGCACCCAGGGGGGGGGCACAGATACGCAGTATTTT.

This chain connects TRBV11-3 to TRBJ2-3; perhaps TRBD1 as D (5 bases). V was cut by 5 bases and J by 4 bases, with 7 bases left in between. The V gene's germline CDR1 is SGHNT and CDR2 YENEEA. This CDR3 has 12 amino acids. DNA of the CDR3: TGTGCCAGCAGCATCAGGGCAGATACGCAGTATTTT. Encoded protein: CASSIRADTQYF.

This clonotype was counted many times. The CDR3, as DNA: TGTGCCAGCAGCTTATTGAGGGAAGTCGGGGAGCTGTTTTTT. Translation gives CASSLLREVGELFF. The chain has TRBV11-2 and TRBJ2-2; possible D gene TRBD2, 5 bases. Trimming stripped 2 bases from V and 7 bases from J, with 11 bases between. The CDR3 length is 14 residues. CDR1 is SGHAT, CDR2 FQNNGV, per germline.

This chain uses TRBV5-4 with TRBJ2-1; D is possibly TRBD2 (5 bases). CDR3 length equals 11 residues. Per germline, CDR1 SGHNT and CDR2 YYREEE (reference sequence). Trimming left V 2 bases short and J 12 bases short, with 9 bases between. CDR3 sequence: CASSFSGLQFF. CDR3 nucleotide sequence: TGTGCCAGCAGCTTTTCGGGGTTGCAGTTCTTC.

The chain combines TRBV4-1 with TRBJ1-6, with D perhaps matching TRBD1 (5 bases). Germline V gene sequence: CDR1 MGHRA, CDR2 YSYEKL. Deletions cut 0 bases from V and 5 bases from J, with 17 bases between. The CDR3 extends over 18 amino acids. The CDR3 protein is CASSQEGSPARDNSPLHF. CDR3 DNA: TGCGCCAGCAGCCAAGAAGGGAGCCCGGCCAGGGATAATTCACCCCTCCACTTT.

On this clonotype: It may be a read error: a sequence one base away is much more abundant. V and J are TRBV2 and TRBJ2-1, with 7 bases fitting TRBD2. This CDR3 contains 16 residues. The J segment lost 2 bases and the V segment lost 2 bases, leaving 6 bases of the junction unmatched. Germline lookup yields CDR1 SNHLY and CDR2 FYNNEI. CDR3 in amino acids: CASSELRTRTYNEQFF. The CDR3 DNA is TGTGCCAGCAGTGAACTAAGGACTAGAACCTACAATGAGCAGTTCTTC.

The sample holds many counts of this clonotype. The gene calls are TRBV11-2 and TRBJ2-2; D gene ambiguous. Germline CDR1 reads SGHAT; CDR2 reads FQNNGV. V shed 1 base and J shed 1 base, with 7 bases lying between them. CDR3 length: 15 amino acids. CDR3 sequence (DNA): TGTGCCAGCAGCTTAGGTACCCTGAACACCGGGGAGCTGTTTTTT. Translated, it gives CASSLGTLNTGELFF.

This clonotype came up many times. V and J are TRBV29-1 and TRBJ1-5; 11 positions match TRBD1. The CDR3 sequence is 13 residues long. Germline lookup yields CDR1 SQVTM and CDR2 ANQGSEA. The ends lost 7 bases at V and 2 bases at J; junction bases unmatched: 1. DNA for the CDR3: TGCAGCGCGGGACAGGGGGGCAATCAGCCCCAGCATTTT. Translated, it gives CSAGQGGNQPQHF.

The CDR3 sequence: CASSLGAISGYEQYF. The DNA for the CDR3 is TGCGCCAGCAGCTTGGGGGCAATCTCGGGATACGAGCAGTACTTC. V gene TRBV5-1 combines with J gene TRBJ2-7; possibly TRBD2 for D (5 bases). The CDR3 is 15 residues long. The germline gives CDR1 SGHRS, CDR2 YFSETQ. The V end was cut by 0 bases, the J end by 4 bases, with 14 bases between.

The V gene is TRBV5-6, the J gene TRBJ1-1; D uncertain. V lost 4 bases to trimming and J lost 1 base, with 14 bases between them. The CDR3 consists of 15 residues. Per the germline V gene, CDR1 is SGHDT and CDR2 is YYEEEE. The CDR3: CASSVPALANTEAFF. CDR3 coding DNA: TGTGCCAGCAGCGTACCCGCCTTGGCGAACACTGAAGCTTTCTTT.

The sample holds many counts of this clonotype. This chain joins TRBV28 and TRBJ2-7; D is ambiguous. Germline V gene data show CDR1 as MDHEN and CDR2 as SYDVKM. The CDR3 consists of 10 residues. The V gene lost 3 bases and the J gene lost 4 bases, with 1 base spanning the gap. In nucleotides, the CDR3 is TGTGCCAGCAGTTTGTACGAGCAGTACTTC. Its protein product is CASSLYEQYF. The whole variable domain, remainder taken from reference TRBV28 and TRBJ2-7, is DVKVTQSSRYLVKRTGEKVFLECVQDMDHENMFWYRQDPGLGLRLIYFSYDVKMKEKGDIPEGYSVSREKKERFSLILESASTNQTSMYLCASSLYEQYFGPGTRLTVT.

The chain combines TRBV3-1 with TRBJ2-3; D perhaps matches TRBD2 (6 bases). Germline loops: CDR1 LGHDT, CDR2 YNNKEL (reference sequence). V was cut by 2 bases and J by 0 bases, with 15 bases left in between. CDR3 length: 17 residues. CDR3 sequence (DNA): TGTGCCAGCAGCCAACTGATGGGGGGAACTAGCACAGATACGCAGTATTTT. Protein product: CASSQLMGGTSTDTQYF.

This clonotype came up many times. The gene calls are TRBV12-3 or TRBV12-4 and TRBJ2-1, with 10 bases matching TRBD1. J gave up 1 base and V 1 base, and 10 bases lay outside the gene matches. This CDR3 comprises 19 residues. The CDR3 DNA reads TGTGCCAGCAGTTTAGGGACAGGGGGTCTGGAAGGTTCCTACAATGAGCAGTTCTTC. This encodes CASSLGTGGLEGSYNEQFF.

This clonotype was seen a handful of times. CDR3 in DNA: TGCGCCAGCAGCCGATCCGAGTCCACTAGCAGAGGGGGGCAAAACATTCAGTACTTC. Translated: CASSRSESTSRGGQNIQYF. J is TRBJ2-4 and V is TRBV4-1; D may correspond to TRBD1 or TRBD2 (6 bases each). Germline V gene sequence: CDR1 MGHRA, CDR2 YSYEKL. The germline V and J ends were trimmed by 4 bases and 5 bases, with 27 bases remaining between them. The CDR3 length is 19 residues.

V gene TRBV6-2 or TRBV6-3 combines with J gene TRBJ1-3; TRBD1 matches 9 bases. The germline V gene has CDR1 MNHEY and CDR2 SVGEGT. Germline trimming cut 5 bases from V and 3 bases from J; bases unmatched to any gene: 8. This CDR3 comprises 16 residues. DNA for the CDR3: TGTGCCAGCAGTCTCGGACAGGGGTATGGTGGAAACACCATATATTTT. Translating gives CASSLGQGYGGNTIYF.

This clonotype occurred a few times. The gene calls are TRBV19 and TRBJ2-1; 14 nucleotides align to TRBD2. This CDR3 is built from 18 residues. CDR1 and CDR2 (germline): LNHDA, SQIVND (reference sequence). Losses at the gene ends were 3 bases for V and 4 bases for J; bases not matched to a gene: 8. CDR3 amino acids: CASSIGLAGGGHYNEQFF. The CDR3, as DNA: TGTGCCAGTAGTATTGGACTAGCGGGAGGAGGCCATTACAATGAGCAGTTCTTC.

The rearrangement joins TRBV6-5 to TRBJ2-3; the match to TRBD2 covers 7 bases. V dropped 4 bases and J dropped 0; count of bases not matched to a gene: 4. Germline V gives CDR1 MNHEY, CDR2 SVGAGI. CDR3 length equals 15 residues. The CDR3 region has the DNA TGTGCCAGCAGTTCTCTAGCGGAAAGCACAGATACGCAGTATTTT. Amino acids: CASSSLAESTDTQYF.

This rearrangement joins TRBV6-1 to TRBJ1-1; 9 bases fit TRBD1. The CDR3 covers 14 residues. The ends lost 7 bases at V and 3 bases at J; junction bases unmatched: 6. From germline, CDR1 is MNHNS and CDR2 SASEGT. In DNA form, the CDR3 reads TGTGCCAGCATCTGGCGGACAGGGGACACTGAAGCTTTCTTT. This sequence encodes CASIWRTGDTEAFF.

This clonotype was seen many times. CDR3 loop: CASSSSPGVWDTQYF. The CDR3 DNA is TGTGCCAGCAGTTCGTCCCCGGGTGTTTGGGATACGCAGTATTTT. The V call is TRBV27, the J call TRBJ2-3, with no clear D. The CDR3 is 15 residues long. With 4 bases removed from V and 6 bases from J, the gap between germline ends came to 17 bases. Per the germline V gene, CDR1 is MNHEY and CDR2 is SMNVEV (reference sequence).

The V and J genes are TRBV7-9 and TRBJ2-1; D is unresolved. Trimming cost V 5 bases and J 8 bases, with 19 bases left between them. The CDR3 is 15 amino acids. From germline, CDR1 is SEHNR and CDR2 FQNEAQ (reference sequence). The CDR3 DNA follows: TGTGCCAGCAGCCCCTTATGGACCGTGGGCGATGAGCAGTTCTTC. Residues: CASSPLWTVGDEQFF.

This clonotype occurred many times. DNA of the CDR3: TGTGCCAGCAGTCTCCTCTCCGGGACAGAAAATTCACCCCTCCACTTT. Translation: CASSLLSGTENSPLHF. The rearrangement links TRBV28 to TRBJ1-6; 7 nucleotides agree with TRBD1. The V gene's germline CDR1 is MDHEN and CDR2 SYDVKM. The CDR3 covers 16 residues. The V gene end was trimmed by 5 bases and the J gene end by 7 bases; junction bases not matched to a gene: 11.

The table lists this clonotype with many counts. The rearrangement links TRBV18 to TRBJ2-7, with TRBD2 matching 12 bases. This CDR3 comprises 16 residues. Unmatched junction bases numbered 5, after V lost 3 bases and J lost 2 bases. The germline V gene has CDR1 KGHSH and CDR2 LQKENI. This CDR3 reads CASSPRTSGKPYEQYF. The DNA of the CDR3 is TGTGCCAGCTCACCCAGGACTAGCGGGAAGCCCTACGAGCAGTACTTC. The full variable domain, its missing parts supplied by reference TRBV18 and TRBJ2-7, is NAGVMQNPRHLVRRRGQEARLRCSPMKGHSHVYWYRQLPEEGLKFMVYLQKENIIDESGMPKERFSAEFPKEGPSILRIQQVVRGDSAAYFCASSPRTSGKPYEQYFGPGTRLTVT.

This chain connects TRBV20-1 to TRBJ1-2; D not resolved. V lost 0 bases and J lost 4, with 15 bases in between. Germline V gene data show CDR1 as DFQATT and CDR2 as SNEGSKA (reference sequence). CDR3 size: 15 residues. The DNA for the CDR3 is TGCAGTGCTAGAGATTCGGAGGAGCCTCCCTATGGCTACACCTTC. This translates into CSARDSEEPPYGYTF.

This clonotype was counted many times. The CDR3 loop is CASSWGRGSDEQFF. The DNA of the CDR3 is TGTGCCAGCAGTTGGGGCAGGGGGAGTGATGAGCAGTTCTTC. The V call is TRBV28, the J call TRBJ2-1, with TRBD1 identical over 7 bases. Trimming at V came to 4 bases and at J to 8 bases, leaving 8 bases not matched to a gene. This CDR3 has 14 amino acids. The germline CDR1 and CDR2 sequences are MDHEN and SYDVKM.

This clonotype was recorded many times. This chain uses TRBV6-1 with TRBJ2-7; D uncertain. Germline lookup yields CDR1 MNHNS and CDR2 SASEGT. V was pared by 4 bases and J by 6 bases, with 10 bases between. The CDR3 is 12 residues long. CDR3 sequence reads: CASSASGREQYF. CDR3 in DNA: TGTGCCAGCAGTGCCTCCGGTCGCGAGCAGTACTTC.

In this sample, this clonotype turned up many times. The chain has TRBV28 and TRBJ1-2; the D is unclear. CDR1 MDHEN and CDR2 SYDVKM come from the germline V gene. V shed 6 bases and J shed 2 bases, with 19 bases lying between them. The CDR3 totals 16 residues. This chain's CDR3 is CASSLTMEETNYGYTF. CDR3 bases: TGTGCCAGCAGCCTCACTATGGAGGAAACGAACTATGGCTACACCTTC.